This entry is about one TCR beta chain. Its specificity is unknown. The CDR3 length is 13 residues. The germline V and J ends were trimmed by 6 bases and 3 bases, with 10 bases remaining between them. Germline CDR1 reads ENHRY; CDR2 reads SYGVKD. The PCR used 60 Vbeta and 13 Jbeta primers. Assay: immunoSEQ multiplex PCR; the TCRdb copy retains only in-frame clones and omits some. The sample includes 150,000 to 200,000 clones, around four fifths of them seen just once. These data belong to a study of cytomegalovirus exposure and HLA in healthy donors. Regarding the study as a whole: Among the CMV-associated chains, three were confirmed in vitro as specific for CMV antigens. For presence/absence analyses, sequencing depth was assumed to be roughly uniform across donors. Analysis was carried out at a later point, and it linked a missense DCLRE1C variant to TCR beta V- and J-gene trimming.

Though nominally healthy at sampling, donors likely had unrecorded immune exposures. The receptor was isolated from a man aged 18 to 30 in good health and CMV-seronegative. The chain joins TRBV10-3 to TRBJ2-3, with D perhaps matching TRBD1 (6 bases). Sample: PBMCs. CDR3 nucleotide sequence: TGTGCCATCAGACGACAGGAAACAGATACGCAGTATTTT. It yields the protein CAIRRQETDTQYF.